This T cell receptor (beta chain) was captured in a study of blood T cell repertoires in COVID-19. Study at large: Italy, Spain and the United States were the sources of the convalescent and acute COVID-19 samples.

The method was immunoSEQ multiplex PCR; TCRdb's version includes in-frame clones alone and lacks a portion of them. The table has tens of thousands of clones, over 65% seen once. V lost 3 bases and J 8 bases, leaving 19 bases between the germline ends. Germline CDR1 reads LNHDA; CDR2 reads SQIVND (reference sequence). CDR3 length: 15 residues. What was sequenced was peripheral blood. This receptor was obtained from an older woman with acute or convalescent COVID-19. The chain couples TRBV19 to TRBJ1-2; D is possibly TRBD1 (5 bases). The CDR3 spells CASSIPGEGARGYTF. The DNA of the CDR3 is TGTGCCAGTAGTATCCCTGGGGAAGGGGCCCGCGGCTACACCTTC.